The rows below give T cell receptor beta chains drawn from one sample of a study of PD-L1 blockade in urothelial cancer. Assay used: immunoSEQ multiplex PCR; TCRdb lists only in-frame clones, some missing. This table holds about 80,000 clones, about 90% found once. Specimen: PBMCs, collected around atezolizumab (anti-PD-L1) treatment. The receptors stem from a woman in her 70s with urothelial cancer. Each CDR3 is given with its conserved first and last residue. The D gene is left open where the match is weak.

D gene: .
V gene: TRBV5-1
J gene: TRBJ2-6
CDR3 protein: CASSSGGLSGANVLTF

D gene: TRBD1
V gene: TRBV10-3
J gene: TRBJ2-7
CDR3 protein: CANSGTANSYEQYF

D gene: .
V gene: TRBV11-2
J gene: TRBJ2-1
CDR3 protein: CASSLGQGPYNEQFF

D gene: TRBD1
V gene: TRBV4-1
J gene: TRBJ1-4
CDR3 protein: CASSQDRTGENEKLFF

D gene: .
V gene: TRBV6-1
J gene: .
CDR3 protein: CASSESYEQYF

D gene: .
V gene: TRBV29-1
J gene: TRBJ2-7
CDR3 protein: CSVERGEGLWYEQYF

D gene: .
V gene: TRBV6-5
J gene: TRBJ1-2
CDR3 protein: CASSYSFGGVYGYTF

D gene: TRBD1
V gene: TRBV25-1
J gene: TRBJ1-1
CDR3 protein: CASSADRVGMNTEAFF

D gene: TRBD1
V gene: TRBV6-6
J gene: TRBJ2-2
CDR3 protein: CASTSGTENTGELFF

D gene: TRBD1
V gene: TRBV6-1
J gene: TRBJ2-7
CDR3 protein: CASSVGGGVYEQYF

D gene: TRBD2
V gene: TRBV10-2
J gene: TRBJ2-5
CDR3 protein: CASRRSSGRAGETQYF

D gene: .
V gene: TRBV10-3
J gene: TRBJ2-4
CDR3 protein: CAISDPTEPLKLAKNIQYF

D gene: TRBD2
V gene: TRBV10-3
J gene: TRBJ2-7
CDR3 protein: CATGQGGSVYEQYF

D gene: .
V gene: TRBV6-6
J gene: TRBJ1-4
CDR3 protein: CASSTRSATNEKLFF

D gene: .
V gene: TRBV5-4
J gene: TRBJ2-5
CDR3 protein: CASSSRAGAAGETQYF

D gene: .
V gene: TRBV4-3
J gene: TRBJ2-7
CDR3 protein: CASSQSAPSYEQYF

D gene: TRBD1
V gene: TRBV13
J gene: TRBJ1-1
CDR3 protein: CASSLRTGASYYTEAFF

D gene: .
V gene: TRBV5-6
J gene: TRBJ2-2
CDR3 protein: CASSKEGGNTGELFF

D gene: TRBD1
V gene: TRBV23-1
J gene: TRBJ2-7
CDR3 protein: CASSQPPMTGWYEQYF

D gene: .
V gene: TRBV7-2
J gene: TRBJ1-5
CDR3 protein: CASSLAGGVQPQHF

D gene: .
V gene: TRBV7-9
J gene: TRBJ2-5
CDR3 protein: CASSFPPREETQYF

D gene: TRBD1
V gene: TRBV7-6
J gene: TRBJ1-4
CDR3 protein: CASSQPADRVGFGEKLFF

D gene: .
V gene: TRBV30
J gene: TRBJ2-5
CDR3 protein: CAWSVGTQETQYF

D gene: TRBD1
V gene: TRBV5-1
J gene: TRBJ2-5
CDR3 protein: CASSTWTGQETQYF

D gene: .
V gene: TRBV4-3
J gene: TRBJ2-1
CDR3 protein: CASSQVTGSSYNEQFF

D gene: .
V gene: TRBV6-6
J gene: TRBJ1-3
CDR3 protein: CASSSGREVSGDQIYF

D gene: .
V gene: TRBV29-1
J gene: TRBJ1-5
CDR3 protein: CSVLTGLGQPQHF

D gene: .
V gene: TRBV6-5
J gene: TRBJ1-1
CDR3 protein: CASSYGAYTEAFF

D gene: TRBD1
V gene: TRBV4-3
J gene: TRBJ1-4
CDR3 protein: CASSQDTGTGGEKLFF

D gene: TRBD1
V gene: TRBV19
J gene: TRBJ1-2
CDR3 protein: CASDNLTGGREGYTF

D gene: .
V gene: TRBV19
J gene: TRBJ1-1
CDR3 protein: CASSIQVSTEAFF